The 32 T cell receptor beta chains presented below share a single source sample, sequenced in a study of blood T cell repertoires in COVID-19. Profiling relied on immunoSEQ multiplex PCR, and the TCRdb table lists in-frame clones only, not all of them. The sample shows some 120,000 clones, about 70% of them seen only once. The sequencing input was peripheral blood. The receptors here all came from a man older than 75 with COVID-19, enrolled during active disease.

In its sample, this clone was seen a few times. This chain's CDR3 is CASSRGLAGGLREQYF. The CDR3 DNA is TGTGCCAGCAGCCGGGGACTAGCGGGAGGTCTGAGGGAGCAGTACTTC. The rearrangement uses TRBV5-4 and TRBJ2-7, with 15 bases that match TRBD2. In germline, CDR1 is SGHNT, CDR2 YYREEE (reference sequence). V dropped 4 bases and J dropped 7; count of bases not matched to a gene: 9. CDR3 length equals 16 residues.

The CDR3 loop reads CASSTPRGSSGNTIYF. The CDR3 DNA is TGTGCCAGCAGCACCCCAAGGGGGTCGTCTGGAAACACCATATATTTT. The chain employs TRBV7-9 and TRBJ1-3; D is possibly TRBD1 (6 bases). From germline, CDR1 is SEHNR and CDR2 FQNEAQ (reference sequence). This CDR3 spans 16 amino acids. V was trimmed by 5 bases and J by 1 base, leaving 15 bases between them.

This clone was detected only once. The rearrangement uses TRBV28 and TRBJ2-1; possibly TRBD1 for D (6 bases). The CDR3 totals 16 residues. The V end was cut by 5 bases, the J end by 4 bases, with 18 bases between. CDR1 and CDR2 (germline): MDHEN, SYDVKM. This chain's CDR3 is CASSATGNYGYNEQFF. In DNA form, the CDR3 reads TGTGCCAGCAGTGCTACAGGGAATTACGGGTACAATGAGCAGTTCTTC.

V gene TRBV15 combines with J gene TRBJ1-2, with 12 bases that match TRBD1. The CDR3 contains 15 residues. Germline CDR1 is LNHNV and CDR2 is YYDKDF (reference sequence). Trimming cost V 3 bases and J 7 bases; bases outside gene matches: 6. The chain's CDR3 is CATSRGDRGLIGYTF. The CDR3 region has the DNA TGTGCCACCAGCAGGGGGGACAGGGGGCTCATTGGCTACACCTTC.

V is TRBV20-1 and J is TRBJ2-2; 7 nucleotides match TRBD1. Per the germline V gene, CDR1 is DFQATT and CDR2 is SNEGSKA (reference sequence). The V and J ends lost 3 bases and 2 bases, in that order; junction bases with no gene match: 6. CDR3 size: 15 residues. The CDR3 DNA is TGCAGTGCTAGTATAGGGGGCGCCAACACCGGGGAGCTGTTTTTT. Its protein product is CSASIGGANTGELFF.

This clone was seen once. The chain employs TRBV6-5 and TRBJ2-1; 9 positions match TRBD2. In germline, CDR1 is MNHEY, CDR2 SVGAGI. Losses at the gene ends were 5 bases for V and 8 bases for J; bases not matched to a gene: 10. The CDR3 loop spans 15 amino acids. The CDR3 sequence: CASSLAGRFTDEQFF. For the CDR3, the DNA is TGTGCCAGCAGTCTAGCGGGGAGATTTACGGATGAGCAGTTCTTC.

This clone was found a few times. The chain couples TRBV28 to TRBJ1-3; maybe TRBD1 (5 bases). Trimming shortened V by 6 bases and J by 4 bases, and 16 bases separated the two germline ends. CDR1 and CDR2 from the germline V gene are MDHEN and SYDVKM. There are 15 residues in the CDR3. The CDR3 spells CASSTRVSSGNTIYF. CDR3 nucleotides: TGTGCCAGCAGCACCAGGGTATCGTCCGGAAACACCATATATTTT.

The chain carries TRBV10-1 and TRBJ2-2; TRBD2 agrees at 9 bases. The CDR3 consists of 15 residues. Germline CDR1 WNHNN, CDR2 SYGVQD (reference sequence). Trimming cost V 10 bases and J 1 base; bases outside gene matches: 7. The CDR3: CATAAAGGNTGELFF. The DNA of the CDR3 is TGCGCCACAGCGGCAGCGGGGGGGAACACCGGGGAGCTGTTTTTT.

This clone was found once. V is TRBV29-1 and J is TRBJ1-6, with TRBD1 matching over 9 bases. The CDR3 is 14 amino acids. Germline CDR1 SQVTM, CDR2 ANQGSEA. J was trimmed by 9 bases and V by 7 bases; bases with no gene match: 10. CDR3 nucleotide sequence: TGCAGCGCCTCGGGACAGGGCCCCGGTTCACCCCTCCACTTT. Translated, it gives CSASGQGPGSPLHF.

The V gene is TRBV13, the J gene TRBJ2-7, with 11 bases fitting TRBD2. CDR1 and CDR2 (germline): PRHDT, FYEKMQ (reference sequence). CDR3 length: 16 residues. Trimming removed 5 bases from V and 2 bases from J; junction bases left unmatched: 8. In DNA, the CDR3 is TGTGCCAGCAGCGCCGCTAGCGGGAGGCCACCCTACGAGCAGTACTTC. Translating it yields CASSAASGRPPYEQYF.

This chain uses TRBV5-1 with TRBJ2-3; tentative D call: TRBD2 (6 bases). Per the germline V gene, CDR1 is SGHRS and CDR2 is YFSETQ. The CDR3 loop spans 16 amino acids. The V and J ends lost 0 bases and 0 bases respectively, with 11 bases between them. The CDR3 bases are TGCGCCAGCAGCTTGGTTGGCGGGGCTAGCACAGATACGCAGTATTTT. This codes for CASSLVGGASTDTQYF.

The CDR3 reads CASSLPGTGVHEQFF. The CDR3 nucleotides are TGTGCCAGCAGTTTACCCGGGACAGGGGTCCATGAGCAGTTCTTC. V usage is TRBV28 and J usage is TRBJ2-1; 10 bases map to TRBD1. The CDR3 runs to 15 residues. Germline V lookup: CDR1 MDHEN, CDR2 SYDVKM. Trimming took 2 bases from V and 8 from J; bases not matched to a gene: 6.

This chain uses TRBV6-1 with TRBJ1-4; 9 bases map to TRBD1. V lost 3 bases to trimming and J lost 5 bases; unmatched junction nucleotides: 1. Germline V gene data show CDR1 as MNHNS and CDR2 as SASEGT. The CDR3 spans 14 residues. CDR3 in DNA: TGTGCCAGCAGTGACACAGGGGGCAATGAAAAACTGTTTTTT. Amino acids: CASSDTGGNEKLFF.

The rearrangement joins TRBV7-9 to TRBJ1-5, with D tentatively TRBD1 (6 bases). The germline CDR1 and CDR2 sequences are SEHNR and FQNEAQ (reference sequence). The CDR3 extends over 13 amino acids. The V and J ends lost 5 bases and 8 bases respectively, with 13 bases between them. The CDR3: CASSQNSGEPQHF. Written as DNA, the CDR3 is TGTGCCAGCAGCCAGAACTCAGGGGAGCCCCAGCATTTT.

J is TRBJ2-7 and V is TRBV4-2; 8 positions match TRBD1. Per germline, CDR1 LGHNA and CDR2 YNFKEQ. The CDR3 contains 17 residues. With V trimmed by 0 bases and J by 5 bases, 12 bases remained unmatched. In DNA, the CDR3 is TGTGCCAGCAGCCAAGAGGGCCAGGGGGCTAATAGGCACGAGCAGTACTTC. Protein: CASSQEGQGANRHEQYF.

This clone showed up just once. The chain couples TRBV5-1 to TRBJ2-7, with 10 bases matching TRBD2. With V trimmed by 3 bases and J by 2 bases, 5 bases remained unmatched. The CDR3 has 15 residues. CDR1 and CDR2 (germline): SGHRS, YFSETQ. CDR3 sequence: CASSSGLADPYEQYF. DNA for the CDR3: TGCGCCAGCAGCTCCGGACTAGCGGACCCCTACGAGCAGTACTTC.

The J gene is TRBJ1-1, the V gene TRBV9; no reliable D call. The CDR3 is 14 amino acids. Germline loops: CDR1 SGDLS, CDR2 YYNGEE. V lost 3 bases and J 0 bases, leaving 9 bases between the germline ends. The CDR3 DNA reads as TGTGCCAGCAGCGCAGACATCATGAACACTGAAGCTTTCTTT. Translating it yields CASSADIMNTEAFF. The entire variable domain, with the rest obtained from reference TRBV9 and TRBJ1-1, is as follows: DSGVTQTPKHLITATGQRVTLRCSPRSGDLSVYWYQQSLDQGLQFLIQYYNGEERAKGNILERFSAQQFPDLHSELNLSSLELGDSALYFCASSADIMNTEAFFGQGTRLTVV.

The V call is TRBV6-5, the J call TRBJ2-1, with D tentatively TRBD2 (6 bases). The CDR3 contains 14 residues. CDR1 is MNHEY, CDR2 SVGAGI, per germline. The germline V and J ends were trimmed by 7 bases and 8 bases, with 18 bases remaining between them. CDR3 region: CASTRTGALDEQFF. In DNA form, the CDR3 reads TGTGCCAGCACCCGTACGGGAGCTTTAGATGAGCAGTTCTTC.

This chain joins TRBV6-5 and TRBJ2-3, with D uncertain. This CDR3 contains 13 residues. V was trimmed by 6 bases and J by 2 bases, leaving 9 bases between them. From germline, CDR1 is MNHEY and CDR2 SVGAGI. CDR3 in DNA: TGTGCCAGCAGGAAACACCTCACAGATACGCAGTATTTT. Its protein is CASRKHLTDTQYF.

The chain combines TRBV6-5 with TRBJ2-3, with 7 bases identical to TRBD2. V lost 6 bases and J lost 5; bases outside the gene matches: 5. This CDR3 has 13 residues. Germline V gene lookup returns CDR1 MNHEY and CDR2 SVGAGI. CDR3 in amino acids: CASRRLAGDTQYF. The CDR3 DNA follows: TGTGCCAGCAGAAGACTAGCCGGAGATACGCAGTATTTT.

The V and J genes are TRBV7-6 and TRBJ2-2, with a weak D call TRBD1 (5 bases). This CDR3 is built from 18 residues. Trimming stripped 4 bases from V and 0 bases from J, with 18 bases between. Germline CDR1 reads SGHVS; CDR2 reads FNYEAQ. CDR3 DNA: TGTGCCAGCAGCTCCGCCCAGTGGCGGACAACGAACACCGGGGAGCTGTTTTTT. Amino acid sequence: CASSSAQWRTTNTGELFF.

This chain joins TRBV3-1 (or the pseudogene TRBV3-2) and TRBJ1-6; TRBD1 agrees at 9 bases. The CDR3 consists of 16 residues. CDR1 is LGHDT and CDR2 is YNNKEL in the germline V gene (reference sequence). The V gene end was trimmed by 6 bases and the J gene end by 7 bases; junction bases not matched to a gene: 10. The CDR3 loop is CASRNTPGQGNSPLHF. The CDR3 DNA reads as TGTGCCAGCAGGAACACTCCGGGACAGGGAAATTCACCCCTCCACTTT.

The chain couples TRBV14 to TRBJ1-2; 8 nucleotides align to TRBD1. V was clipped by 4 bases and J by 5 bases; unmatched bases: 3. Germline CDR1 SGHDN, CDR2 FVKESK. This CDR3 comprises 13 residues. CDR3 in DNA: TGTGCCAGCAGCCCGGGGACAGGATATGGCTACACCTTC. This codes for CASSPGTGYGYTF.

V usage is TRBV7-2 and J usage is TRBJ2-3, with unresolved D. This CDR3 has 10 residues. Germline V lookup: CDR1 SGHTA, CDR2 FQGNSA. CDR3 bases: TGTGCTGACCGGCGGGATACGCAGTATTTT. Amino acids: CADRRDTQYF.

The gene calls are TRBV6-5 and TRBJ1-1; D gene ambiguous. The CDR3 contains 13 residues. V was cut by 2 bases and J by 4 bases, with 8 bases left in between. Germline loops: CDR1 MNHEY, CDR2 SVGAGI. The CDR3, as DNA: TGTGCCAGCAGTTACAACGGTGGCACTGAAGCTTTCTTT. Amino acid sequence: CASSYNGGTEAFF.

The V call is TRBV30, the J call TRBJ2-1; tentatively, D is TRBD1 (6 bases). CDR1 and CDR2 (germline): GTSNPN, SVGIG (reference sequence). V was clipped by 0 bases and J by 4 bases, with 13 bases between them. The CDR3 has 15 residues. The CDR3 protein is CAWSVGRGPYNEQFF. DNA of the CDR3: TGTGCCTGGAGTGTGGGCAGGGGCCCATACAATGAGCAGTTCTTC.

A few counts support this clone. The rearrangement joins TRBV19 to TRBJ1-2; D uncertain. V dropped 2 bases and J dropped 6 bases, with 10 bases sitting between them. The CDR3 loop spans 13 amino acids. Looked up from germline, CDR1 is LNHDA and CDR2 is SQIVND (reference sequence). CDR3 coding DNA: TGTGCCAGTAGTATAATGGGCGGGAATGGCTACACCTTC. It encodes CASSIMGGNGYTF.

The chain is built from TRBV2 and TRBJ1-2, with a weak D call TRBD1 (5 bases). The CDR3 is made up of 14 amino acids. Germline values: CDR1 SNHLY, CDR2 FYNNEI. V lost 5 bases and J 6 bases, leaving 16 bases between the germline ends. CDR3 in amino acids: CASSPGRRADGYTF. CDR3 DNA sequence: TGTGCCAGCAGTCCGGGACGGAGGGCGGATGGCTACACCTTC. The complete variable domain, with remaining parts taken from reference TRBV2 and TRBJ1-2, reads EPEVTQTPSHQVTQMGQEVILRCVPISNHLYFYWYRQILGQKVEFLVSFYNNEISEKSEIFDDQFSVERPDGSNFTLKIRSTKLEDSAMYFCASSPGRRADGYTFGSGTRLTVV.

The DNA of the CDR3 is TGTGCCAGCAGCTTAGAATTGGGACTAGCGGGAGGTTCGACACGTTCAGCTAGCACAGATACGCAGTATTTT. Translating gives CASSLELGLAGGSTRSASTDTQYF. The rearrangement links TRBV11-3 to TRBJ2-3, with 15 nucleotides matching TRBD2. V was clipped by 0 bases and J by 0 bases; unmatched bases: 19. CDR3 length equals 24 residues. Germline V lookup: CDR1 SGHNT, CDR2 YENEEA.

This chain connects TRBV11-2 to TRBJ2-3; tentatively, D is TRBD2 (6 bases). Trimming left V 6 bases short and J 4 bases short, with 17 bases between. The V gene's germline CDR1 is SGHAT and CDR2 FQNNGV. This CDR3 is 15 amino acids long. CDR3 residues: CASSPRRGGADTQYF. In nucleotides, the CDR3 is TGTGCCAGCAGTCCCAGGAGGGGTGGGGCAGATACGCAGTATTTT.

The genes are TRBV10-2 and TRBJ2-7, with D unresolved. V lost 5 bases and J 0 bases, leaving 5 bases between the germline ends. Germline V gene data show CDR1 as WSHSY and CDR2 as SAAADI. The CDR3 length is 12 residues. CDR3 sequence (DNA): TGCGCCAGCAGTCCGAGCTCCTACGAGCAGTACTTC. It is translated as CASSPSSYEQYF.

The V gene is TRBV4-1, the J gene TRBJ2-1; 8 bases line up with TRBD2. The CDR3 length is 14 residues. V dropped 6 bases and J dropped 0; count of bases not matched to a gene: 1. CDR1 is MGHRA, CDR2 YSYEKL, per germline. CDR3 loop: CASRSGSSYNEQFF. DNA for the CDR3: TGCGCCAGCAGAAGCGGGAGCTCCTACAATGAGCAGTTCTTC.